The rows below give T cell receptor beta chains drawn from one sample of a study of blood T cell repertoires in COVID-19. Profiled with immunoSEQ multiplex PCR; TCRdb holds only in-frame clones, not every one. Of about 220,000 clones listed, 80% to 90% were seen once; the top ten hold roughly 3.7%. Sequencing used PBMCs or T cells enriched from blood (not recorded which). Every receptor here comes from a woman under 30 in a cohort exposed to, infected with or recovered from COVID-19 (not recorded which). CDR3s include the opening cysteine and the closing phenylalanine or tryptophan. A D gene is named only where the DNA matches it firmly. Clone size appears in some rows only: once, few, many, or a class for an expanded clone.

v_gene	d_gene	j_gene	abundance	CDR3nt	CDR3aa
TRBV7-9	NA	TRBJ2-3	once	TGTGCCAGCAGAGGCGGGCGGAGCCGCACAGATACGCAGTATTTT	CASRGGRSRTDTQYF
TRBV16	NA	TRBJ1-3	NA	TGTGCCAGCAGCCAATCTTTATCGGGTTCTGGAAACACCATATATTTT	CASSQSLSGSGNTIYF
TRBV29-1	TRBD2	TRBJ2-1	NA	TGCAGCGGCCGACTAGCGGGAGGGTCCTACAATGAGCAGTTCTTC	CSGRLAGGSYNEQFF
TRBV20-1	NA	TRBJ2-3	NA	TGCAGTGCTAGTAAGGGGTTGGATACGCAGTATTTT	CSASKGLDTQYF
TRBV27	NA	TRBJ1-1	NA	TGTGCCAGCAGAGGGACTCAATCCCGGGACGCTTTCTTT	CASRGTQSRDAFF
TRBV10-3	TRBD1	TRBJ1-3	NA	TGTGCCATCAGTAACAGGGGGCCTGGAAACACCATATATTTT	CAISNRGPGNTIYF
TRBV9	TRBD1	TRBJ2-7	NA	TGTGCCAGCAGCGTAGCTGAGGGGGCCACCTACGAGCAGTACTTC	CASSVAEGATYEQYF
TRBV28	NA	TRBJ1-1	NA	TGTGCCAGTGAGCCGGGACATGCGAACACTGAAGCTTTCTTT	CASEPGHANTEAFF
TRBV11-2	TRBD2	TRBJ2-7	NA	TGTGCCAGCAGCTTACCCGGGACTAGCGGGGGGAATACCTACGAGCAGTACTTC	CASSLPGTSGGNTYEQYF
TRBV9	TRBD2	TRBJ2-3	NA	TGTGCCAGCAGCGTAGTGGCTAGCGGGGGGGATACGCAGTATTTT	CASSVVASGGDTQYF
TRBV2	TRBD1	TRBJ1-1	once	TGTGCCAGCAGTGAAGAGGGGGCGGACACTGAAGCTTTCTTT	CASSEEGADTEAFF
TRBV14	NA	TRBJ1-1	NA	TGTGCCAGCAGCCATAGAGCGGGGTACACTGAAGCTTTCTTT	CASSHRAGYTEAFF
TRBV19	NA	TRBJ2-1	NA	TGTGCCAGTAGTATGGTGAGCTCCTACAATGAGCAGTTCTTC	CASSMVSSYNEQFF
TRBV27	TRBD2	TRBJ2-1	NA	TGTGCCAGCAGTTTAAGCGGGGGATCCTACAATGAGCAGTTCTTC	CASSLSGGSYNEQFF
TRBV2	TRBD1	TRBJ1-2	NA	TGTGCCAGCAGTGAAAACATGCGACAGGGCGACAATGGCTACACCTTC	CASSENMRQGDNGYTF
TRBV27	TRBD2	TRBJ2-1	NA	TGTGCCAGCAGTCCCCGACTAGCGGGGCCCTACAATGAGCAGTTCTTC	CASSPRLAGPYNEQFF
TRBV12-3/TRBV12-4	NA	TRBJ1-2	once	TGTGCCAGCAGTTTAATGGGCGTAGTTGGCTACACCTTC	CASSLMGVVGYTF
TRBV5-1	TRBD1	TRBJ1-2	NA	TGCGCCAGCAGCCCACCCCCGGGACAGGCCCCTCTGGATGGCTACACCTTC	CASSPPPGQAPLDGYTF
TRBV3-1/TRBV3-2	TRBD2	TRBJ2-3	NA	TGTGCCAGCATCCTAAGCGGGAGTCATACAGATACGCAGTATTTT	CASILSGSHTDTQYF
TRBV14	NA	TRBJ1-4	NA	TGTGCCAGCAGCCAAGACGGCGGGGCCTGGACTAATGAAAAACTGTTTTTT	CASSQDGGAWTNEKLFF
TRBV19	NA	TRBJ2-7	NA	TGTGCCAGTAGTATAGATCTGGAGGGGAACGAGCAGTACTTC	CASSIDLEGNEQYF
TRBV9	TRBD1	TRBJ1-2	NA	TGTGCCAGCAGCGGCGGACAGGGGGCTAGCTATGGCTACACCTTC	CASSGGQGASYGYTF
TRBV11-2	NA	TRBJ2-2	NA	TGTGCCAGCAGCTCCCCTACCGGGGAGCTGTTTTTT	CASSSPTGELFF
TRBV10-1	NA	TRBJ2-2	NA	TGCGCCAGCAGTGCTTACTCCGGGGAGCTGTTTTTT	CASSAYSGELFF
TRBV3-1/TRBV3-2	TRBD2	TRBJ2-1	NA	TGTGCCAGCAGCCAAGTCGAAAGCGGGGGACCCGGGGAGGGTGAGCAGTTCTTC	CASSQVESGGPGEGEQFF